The T cell receptor (beta chain) described here comes from a study of blood T cell repertoires in COVID-19. Authors' methods: Amplification from reference gene primers served as the basis for estimated nucleated cell counts. The assay was immunoSEQ multiplex PCR, and TCRdb's table has in-frame clones only and misses some. V and J calls plus clone size are reproduced from that table; the DNA served to infer D and trimming. The sample lists about 54,000 clones, approximately 87% occurring once. The CDR3 consists of 15 residues. Between the trimmed V and J ends, which lost 4 bases and 3 bases, there was a span of 14 bases. CDR1 is MNHEY and CDR2 is SMNVEV in the germline V gene (reference sequence).

The chain recombines TRBV27 with TRBJ2-3; D is perhaps TRBD1 (7 bases). Sequences were obtained from peripheral blood. This receptor was obtained from a human donor in a cohort sampled during active COVID-19. The CDR3 spells CASSSPRGVTDTQYF. CDR3 nucleotides: TGTGCCAGCAGTTCCCCCAGGGGGGTAACAGATACGCAGTATTTT.